This TCR beta chain emerged from a study of blood T cells in healthy people across ages (dated by TCRdb to 2015 to 2017). Regarding the research as a whole: In model experiments, template switching captured about one uniquely barcoded TCR beta cDNA molecule for every two T cells. The study measured age-related changes in TCR beta repertoire diversity using deep sequencing normalized with unique cDNA molecular identifiers. Donors were grouped into four age groups: young (average roughly 15 years), middle-aged (39), aged (approximately 58) and long-lived (approximately 75). To avoid experimental bias, donors of different ages were randomly spread across the sequencing lanes. For two donors (one aged 18 to 29 and one aged 80 or older), the study analyzed two additional independent replicas of 1 million unique cDNA reads from the same blood draw. What the work shows at the level of the full study, not this receptor alone: Compared with the aged group, the long-lived group had more naive CD4+ T cells, fewer expanded clones and increased TCR diversity, a pattern suggesting age selection. A strong correlation was found between observed TCR beta diversity and the percentage of naive T cells measured by flow cytometry. As age increased, observed TCR beta diversity per million T cells dropped in a roughly linear way, and a significant reduction was already evident by age 40. Because the CMV infection status of the donors was unknown, age-related changes in expanded clonotypes may potentially have been confounded. Conclusive comparison of naive and antigen-experienced compartments was prevented by the profiling of bulk unsorted PBMCs. Estimates of total diversity based on one million sequenced T cells were regarded as lower bounds and as underestimates.

Systemically healthy Caucasian individuals from Russia, some 40 in total and aged roughly 6 to 100 years, were included as donors. Each donor gave 8 to 10 milliliters of peripheral blood, collected into EDTA-treated Vacutainer tubes. Ficoll-Paque density-gradient centrifugation was used to isolate PBMCs, with at least 6 million per sample. Trizol reagent was used to extract total RNA from the PBMCs, yielding at least 5 micrograms per sample. For every donor, an aliquot of PBMCs went through flow cytometry to measure the percentages of naive CD45RAhigh/CD27high T cells. To prepare the library, 5' RACE was applied. Instrument on record: Illumina HiSeq 2500. A second PCR of roughly 6 to 11 cycles was run with a J-beta primer mix and a sample-barcoded 5' primer. A unique molecular identifier was introduced onto each TCR beta cDNA molecule by a template-switch 5' adaptor carrying 12 random nucleotides. Each sample yielded at least 2.5 million CDR3-containing paired-end reads. First-strand cDNA synthesis was performed from all RNA using the Mint cDNA synthesis kit, with priming by a TRBC-specific oligonucleotide. After uracil-DNA glycosylase treatment, a first 18-cycle PCR used universal primers M1SS and BC2_uni_R on all cDNA. As for how the authors treated the data: Normalization of each sample was performed by random selection of 1 million high-quality reads, each carrying a distinct molecular identifier. Reads sharing molecular identifiers were discarded rather than binned into consensus sequences. MiTCR, run with a Q25 quality threshold and the strictest error-elimination algorithm, handled CDR3 identification, clonotype clustering and error correction. A nonparametric unseen species model using Euler transformation provided a lower-bound estimate of total TCR beta diversity. Using fastp at Q25 and MiXCR, TCRdb reprocessed the public reads and kept productive beta chains. Every distinct CDR3 protein forms one entry, paired with its most common genes and DNA. TCRdb's processing, not the authors', yielded these V and J calls. Here the sample has 950,000 to 1,200,000 distinct CDR3 sequences; around two fifths occur a single time. The top ten clonotypes cover 10% to 15% of the sample.

Based on the germline V gene, the CDR1 and CDR2 sequences are MNHEY and SVGEGT. The junction shows trimming of 2 bases on V and 4 bases on J, plus 9 bases between the germline ends. From its cysteine to its phenylalanine, the CDR3 spans 14 amino acids. Only the CDR3 part of the read is kept: 42 bases, read in frame from the first base. Regarding this clonotype: Its recognized antigen is unknown. No much larger clone is present one base from it, and per-base qualities are unavailable.

The rearranged chain carries TRBV6-2 or TRBV6-3 and TRBJ1-5, and TRBD1 may be the D gene, going by 5 matching bases. Material: blood. This TCR was sampled from a man aged 18-30 years in good health. CDR3 sequence: CASSYPGWNQPQHF. The sequenced DNA is TGTGCCAGCAGTTACCCAGGGTGGAATCAGCCCCAGCATTTT.